This T cell receptor beta chain appears in the sequencing data of a study of T cells expressing NK-cell markers. Study-level information: Of eight sequenced donors, seven were HCMV-seropositive and one HCMV-seronegative.

From the 5' RACE reads, TCRdb lists one entry per CDR3 protein and no DNA. The table lists about 460,000 distinct CDR3 sequences. Sequences were obtained from blood T cells: a sorted CD56 or NKG2C T cell subset, CD4+ or CD8+ T cells, or bulk PBMC T cells (not recorded which). The sequence was collected from a woman aged 45 to 65 in good health.

The CDR3 spells CASSLGASFRVNEQFF. The chain couples TRBV5-1 to TRBJ2-1; with no DNA, the TCRdb D assignment of TRBD2 cannot be verified. The CDR3 covers 16 residues. Germline lookup yields CDR1 SGHRS and CDR2 YFSETQ.